This TCR beta chain was captured in a study of vaccination and CD4 T cells after COVID-19. Study at large: Comprising six males and four females, the convalescent participants counted two Hispanic individuals among them. Findings of the study overall: Although the median of SARS-CoV-2-reactive clonotypes rose from about 20 to 38, the change was not significant.

At the Johns Hopkins FTIC core, DNA taken from cultured CD4+ T cells was sequenced by way of the Oncomine TCR Beta short-read assay. MiXCR, run by TCRdb on the PCR reads, gives a single entry per CDR3 protein. The data show about 9,000 distinct CDR3 sequences, approximately 48% seen once. Of note for this clonotype: Its antigen is still unknown.

The length of the CDR3 is 14 residues. Unmatched junction bases numbered 8, after V lost 4 bases and J lost 5 bases. From germline, CDR1 is SGHRS and CDR2 YFSETQ. Treatment in this sample: approximately nine-day PBMC culture with coronavirus spike peptide pools or control peptides (ViraFEST assay). The unexposed donor's CD4+ T cells were collected before the COVID-19 pandemic (2011-2018). This chain uses TRBV5-1 with TRBJ1-1; 7 bases map to TRBD1. The clonotype originates from a human donor in good health. The source material was CD4+ T cells from blood, cultured in vitro. CDR3 residues: CASSRTGALTEAFF. In DNA, the CDR3 is TGCGCCAGCAGCCGTACAGGGGCTTTAACTGAAGCTTTCTTT. Full variable domain (outside the CDR3, taken from reference TRBV5-1 and TRBJ1-1): KAGVTQTPRYLIKTRGQQVTLSCSPISGHRSVSWYQQTPGQGLQFLFEYFSETQRNKGNFPGRFSGRQFSNSRSEMNVSTLELGDSALYLCASSRTGALTEAFFGQGTRLTVV.